This paragraph covers one TCR beta chain sequence. What it binds is not known. The record originates from a study of Tregs in tolerant kidney transplant recipients. On the study more broadly: Related graft donors supplied nonmyeloablative bone marrow transplants, and mixed chimerism was transient. Study-level findings and limits: Findings come from small patient numbers and require larger validation.

Produced via immunoSEQ multiplex PCR; TCRdb's table is partial and in-frame only. The top ten hold approximately 0.35% of the sample, which has about 110,000 clones, around 87% seen once. CD4+CD25+CD127- Tregs, CD4+CD25- non-Tregs, CD4 and CD8 cells were sorted. Sequencing used CD4+ T cells from blood, obtained before the transplant. This TCR derives from a human donor who received a combined kidney and bone marrow transplant.

CDR3 protein: CASSLARGSTEAFF. The CDR3 DNA reads TGCGCCAGCAGCTTGGCTCGGGGGAGCACTGAAGCTTTCTTT. The gene calls are TRBV5-1 and TRBJ1-1, with TRBD1 as a possible D gene (5 bases). Trimming shortened V by 0 bases and J by 4 bases, and 10 bases separated the two germline ends. The CDR3 spans 14 residues. Germline-derived CDR1 and CDR2 are SGHRS and YFSETQ. Supplemented by reference TRBV5-1 and TRBJ1-1, the full variable domain reads KAGVTQTPRYLIKTRGQQVTLSCSPISGHRSVSWYQQTPGQGLQFLFEYFSETQRNKGNFPGRFSGRQFSNSRSEMNVSTLELGDSALYLCASSLARGSTEAFFGQGTRLTVV.